This TCR beta chain was observed in a study of identifying expanded T cells in peripheral blood. No infections or other immune events were documented during collection. The data were produced by immunoSEQ multiplex PCR, yet TCRdb's version contains in-frame clones alone and is incomplete. This sample has tens of thousands of clones, with over 80% found just once. The V end lost 0 bases, the J end lost 1 base, and 15 bases lay between the germline ends. This CDR3 is built from 17 residues. Germline V gives CDR1 LGHNA, CDR2 YNFKEQ. Whole-study findings and limits: Technical replicates showed approximately 1.2 changed clones; approximately 2 weeks 15 to 20; four weeks 19. Two-week clone count variance significantly increased as total template count grew.

For this clone: Its antigen remains unknown.

V usage is TRBV4-2 and J usage is TRBJ1-1; D is uncertain. The sequencing sample was made of blood. This sequence was found in a person aged 18-70 years in good health. The CDR3: CASSQDVDRKWNTEAFF. The CDR3 nucleotides are TGTGCCAGCAGCCAAGATGTGGATAGAAAATGGAACACTGAAGCTTTCTTT.